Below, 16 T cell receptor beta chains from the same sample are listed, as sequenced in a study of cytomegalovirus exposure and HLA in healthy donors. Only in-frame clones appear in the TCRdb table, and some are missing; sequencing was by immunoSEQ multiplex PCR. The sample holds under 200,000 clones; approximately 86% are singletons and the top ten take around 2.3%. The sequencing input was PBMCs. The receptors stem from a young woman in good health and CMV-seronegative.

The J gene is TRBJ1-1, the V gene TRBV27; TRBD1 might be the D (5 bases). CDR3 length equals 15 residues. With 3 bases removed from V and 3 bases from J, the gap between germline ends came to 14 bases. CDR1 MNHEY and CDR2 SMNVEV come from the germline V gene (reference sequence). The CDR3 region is CASSLSNPGYTEAFF. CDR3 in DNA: TGTGCCAGCAGTTTGTCTAACCCAGGGTACACTGAAGCTTTCTTT.

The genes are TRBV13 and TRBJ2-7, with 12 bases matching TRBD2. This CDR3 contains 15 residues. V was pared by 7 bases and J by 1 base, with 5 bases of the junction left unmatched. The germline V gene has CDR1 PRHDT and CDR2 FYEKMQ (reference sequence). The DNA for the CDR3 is TGTGCCAGCACCCTAGCGGGAGGGACTTCCTACGAGCAGTACTTC. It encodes CASTLAGGTSYEQYF.

This CDR3 reads CASSPGGSGSITGANVLTF. The CDR3 region has the DNA TGTGCCAGCAGCCCGGGTGGCAGCGGTTCGATTACTGGGGCCAACGTCCTGACTTTC. The chain couples TRBV7-8 to TRBJ2-6; a weak D match, TRBD2 (5 bases). The CDR3 has 19 amino acids. Trimming left V 5 bases short and J 2 bases short, with 22 bases between. Germline V gene lookup returns CDR1 SGHVS and CDR2 FQNEAQ. The whole variable domain, filled in from reference TRBV7-8 and TRBJ2-6, reads GAGVSQSPRYKVAKRGQDVALRCDPISGHVSLFWYQQALGQGPEFLTYFQNEAQLDKSGLPSDRFFAERPEGSVSTLKIQRTQQEDSAVYLCASSPGGSGSITGANVLTFGAGSRLTVL.

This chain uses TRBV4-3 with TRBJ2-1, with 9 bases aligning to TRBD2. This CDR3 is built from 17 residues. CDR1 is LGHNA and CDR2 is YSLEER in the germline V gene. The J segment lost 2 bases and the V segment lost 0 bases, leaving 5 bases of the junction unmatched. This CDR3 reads CASSQDTSGLAYNEQFF. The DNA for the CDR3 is TGCGCCAGCAGCCAAGACACTAGCGGGCTTGCCTACAATGAGCAGTTCTTC.

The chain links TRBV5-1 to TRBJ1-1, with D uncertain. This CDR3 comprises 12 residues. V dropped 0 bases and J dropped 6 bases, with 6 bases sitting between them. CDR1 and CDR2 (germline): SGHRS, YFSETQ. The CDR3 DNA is TGCGCCAGCAGCTTGGCGGGTTCTGAAGCTTTCTTT. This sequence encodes CASSLAGSEAFF.

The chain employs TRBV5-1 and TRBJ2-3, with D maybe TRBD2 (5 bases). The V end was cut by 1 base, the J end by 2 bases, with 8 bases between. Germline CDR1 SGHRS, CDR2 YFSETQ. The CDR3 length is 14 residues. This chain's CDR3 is CASSLFRDTDTQYF. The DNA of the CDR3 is TGCGCCAGCAGCTTGTTTCGGGACACAGATACGCAGTATTTT. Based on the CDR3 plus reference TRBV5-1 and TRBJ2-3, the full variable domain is KAGVTQTPRYLIKTRGQQVTLSCSPISGHRSVSWYQQTPGQGLQFLFEYFSETQRNKGNFPGRFSGRQFSNSRSEMNVSTLELGDSALYLCASSLFRDTDTQYFGPGTRLTVL.

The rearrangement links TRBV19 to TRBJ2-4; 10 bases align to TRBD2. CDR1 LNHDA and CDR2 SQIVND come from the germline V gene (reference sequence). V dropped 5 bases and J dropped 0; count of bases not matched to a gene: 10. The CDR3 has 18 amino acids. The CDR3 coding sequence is TGTGCCAGTAGTGAGACTAGCGGGTCAACCTTAGCCAAAAACATTCAGTACTTC. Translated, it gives CASSETSGSTLAKNIQYF.

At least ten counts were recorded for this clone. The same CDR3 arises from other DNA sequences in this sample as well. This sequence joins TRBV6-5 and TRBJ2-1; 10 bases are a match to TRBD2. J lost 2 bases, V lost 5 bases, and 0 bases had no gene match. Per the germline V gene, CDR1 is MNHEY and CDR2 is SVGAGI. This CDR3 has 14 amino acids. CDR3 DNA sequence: TGTGCCAGCAGTAGCGGGGGGGCCTACAATGAGCAGTTCTTC. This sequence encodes CASSSGGAYNEQFF.

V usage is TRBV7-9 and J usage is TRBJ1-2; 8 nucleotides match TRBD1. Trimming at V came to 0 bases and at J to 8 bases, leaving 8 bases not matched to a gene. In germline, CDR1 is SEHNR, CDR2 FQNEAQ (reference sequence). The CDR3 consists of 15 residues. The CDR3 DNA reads TGTGCCAGCAGCTTAGCGGAGACAGGGGTGAAGGGCTACACCTTC. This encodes CASSLAETGVKGYTF.

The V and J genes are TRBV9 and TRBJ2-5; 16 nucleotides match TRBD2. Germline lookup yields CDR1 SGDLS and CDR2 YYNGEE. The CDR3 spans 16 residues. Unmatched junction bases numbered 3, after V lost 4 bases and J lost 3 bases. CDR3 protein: CASSLGTSGREETQYF. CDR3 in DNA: TGTGCCAGCAGCTTAGGGACTAGCGGGAGGGAAGAGACCCAGTACTTC.

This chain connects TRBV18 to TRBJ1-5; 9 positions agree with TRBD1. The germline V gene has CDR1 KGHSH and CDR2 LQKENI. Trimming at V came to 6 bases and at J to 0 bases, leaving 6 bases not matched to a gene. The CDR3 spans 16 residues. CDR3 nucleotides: TGTGCCAGCTCCTTGGACAGGGGTAATAGCAATCAGCCCCAGCATTTT. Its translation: CASSLDRGNSNQPQHF.

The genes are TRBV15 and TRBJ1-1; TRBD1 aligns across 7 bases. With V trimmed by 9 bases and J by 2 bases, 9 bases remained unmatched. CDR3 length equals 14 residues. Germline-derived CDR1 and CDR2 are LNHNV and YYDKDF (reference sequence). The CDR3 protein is CATKGDSSNTEAFF. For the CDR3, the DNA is TGTGCCACTAAGGGGGACAGTTCTAACACTGAAGCTTTCTTT.

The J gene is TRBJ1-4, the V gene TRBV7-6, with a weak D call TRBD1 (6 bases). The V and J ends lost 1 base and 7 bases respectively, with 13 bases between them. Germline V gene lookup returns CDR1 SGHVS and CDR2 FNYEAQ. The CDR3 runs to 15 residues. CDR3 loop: CASSLGARGGEKLFF. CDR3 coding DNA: TGTGCCAGCAGCTTAGGTGCGAGGGGGGGTGAAAAACTGTTTTTT.

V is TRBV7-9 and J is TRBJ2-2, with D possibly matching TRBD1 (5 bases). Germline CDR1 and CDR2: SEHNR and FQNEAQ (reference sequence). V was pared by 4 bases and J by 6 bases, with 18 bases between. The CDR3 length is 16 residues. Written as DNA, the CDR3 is TGTGCCAGCAGCTCTTTCAGGGCTAATGGTCCCGGGGAGCTGTTTTTT. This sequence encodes CASSSFRANGPGELFF.

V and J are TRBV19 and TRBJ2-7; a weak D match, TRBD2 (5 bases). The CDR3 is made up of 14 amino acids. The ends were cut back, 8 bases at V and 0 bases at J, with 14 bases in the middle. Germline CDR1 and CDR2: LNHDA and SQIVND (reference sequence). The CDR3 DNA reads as TGTGCCAGTTCCCAGGCCGGGATCTCCTACGAGCAGTACTTC. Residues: CASSQAGISYEQYF.

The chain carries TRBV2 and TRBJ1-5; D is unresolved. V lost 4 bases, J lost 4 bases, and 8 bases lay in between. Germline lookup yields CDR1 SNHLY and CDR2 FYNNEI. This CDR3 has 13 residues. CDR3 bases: TGTGCCAGCAGTGTCAGAGGAAATCAGCCCCAGCATTTT. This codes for CASSVRGNQPQHF.